A single sample gave rise to the 27 T cell receptor beta chains below, sequenced in a study of T cells expressing NK-cell markers. Each CDR3 protein gets one entry in TCRdb, which reprocessed the 5' RACE reads and gives no DNA. Its listing shows under 500,000 distinct CDR3 sequences. Sequencing used blood T cells: a sorted CD56 or NKG2C T cell subset, CD4+ or CD8+ T cells, or bulk PBMC T cells (not recorded which). Receptors originate from a woman between 18 and 69 years old in good health.

This rearrangement joins TRBV12-3 or TRBV12-4 to TRBJ1-1. The CDR3 runs to 13 residues. The CDR3 loop reads CASSFEAYTEAFF.

This CDR3 reads CASSHATSGRPAIKQFF. This sequence joins TRBV3-1 and TRBJ2-1; there is no DNA to check the TCRdb D call of TRBD2. CDR1 and CDR2 from the germline V gene are LGHDT and YNNKEL (reference sequence). The CDR3 extends over 17 amino acids.

This chain uses TRBV15 with TRBJ2-1; the D gene TCRdb calls, TRBD2, cannot be checked with no DNA. Germline CDR1 LNHNV, CDR2 YYDKDF (reference sequence). The CDR3 covers 17 residues. CDR3 loop: CATSRDRGLEPYNEQFF.

This rearrangement joins TRBV15 to TRBJ2-1; the TRBD2 assignment by TCRdb is unverifiable without DNA. Germline V gives CDR1 LNHNV, CDR2 YYDKDF (reference sequence). The CDR3 extends over 13 amino acids. The chain's CDR3 is CATSRSGGNEQFF.

The chain uses TRBV4-3 and TRBJ2-5; the D call of TRBD1 rests on TCRdb alone, since no DNA is present to check it. The CDR3 contains 14 residues. Germline V gene data show CDR1 as LGHNA and CDR2 as YSLEER. CDR3 region: CASSQDGREGTQYF.

The chain employs TRBV11-2 and TRBJ1-2. Germline-derived CDR1 and CDR2 are SGHAT and FQNNGV. CDR3 length: 12 amino acids. The CDR3 sequence: CASSSYFRGAGF.

The chain joins TRBV6-2 or TRBV6-3 to TRBJ2-4; the D call from TCRdb, TRBD1, cannot be confirmed without DNA. Germline CDR1 is MNHEY and CDR2 is SVGEGT. The CDR3 consists of 15 residues. CDR3 in amino acids: CASRDPGGAKNIQYF.

The chain recombines TRBV29-1 with TRBJ2-7. The CDR3 runs 11 residues. Germline CDR1 and CDR2: SQVTM and ANQGSEA. The chain's CDR3 is CVTQVNYEQYF.

This sequence joins TRBV7-2 and TRBJ2-3; no DNA is available, so the TRBD1 call from TCRdb remains unchecked. There are 13 residues in the CDR3. Germline loops: CDR1 SGHTA, CDR2 FQGNSA. CDR3 sequence reads: CAKSGGGTDTQYF.

The CDR3: CSARRTGGQGNTIYF. The chain couples TRBV20-1 to TRBJ1-3; TCRdb's D gene call, TRBD1, goes unchecked for lack of DNA. The length of the CDR3 is 15 residues. Germline V gives CDR1 DFQATT, CDR2 SNEGSKA (reference sequence).

This chain links TRBV19 with TRBJ1-3; TCRdb's assignment of TRBD1 cannot be checked, as there is no DNA. The CDR3 spans 14 residues. Germline values: CDR1 LNHDA, CDR2 SQIVND (reference sequence). The CDR3 loop is CASLTGASGNTIYF.

This rearrangement joins TRBV5-1 to TRBJ1-1. Germline CDR1 reads SGHRS; CDR2 reads YFSETQ. The CDR3 has 13 residues. CDR3 sequence: CASSLEADTEAFF.

The chain joins TRBV20-1 to TRBJ2-1; TCRdb selects TRBD2, and the lack of DNA leaves this call unchecked. Per the germline V gene, CDR1 is DFQATT and CDR2 is SNEGSKA (reference sequence). This CDR3 spans 18 amino acids. The CDR3: CSARLPGTSGPRYNEQFF.

The chain is built from TRBV2 and TRBJ2-3. CDR3 length: 14 residues. Germline CDR1 is SNHLY and CDR2 is FYNNEI. The chain's CDR3 is CASSPSQFTDTQYF.

The genes are TRBV3-1 and TRBJ2-7; TCRdb calls TRBD1, which cannot be checked without DNA. Germline V gene lookup returns CDR1 LGHDT and CDR2 YNNKEL (reference sequence). This CDR3 is 12 amino acids long. Here the CDR3 reads CASRYGQAEQYF.

The CDR3 loop reads CASSFFAGVNEQYF. The chain is built from TRBV12-3 or TRBV12-4 and TRBJ2-7; TCRdb's D gene call, TRBD1, goes unchecked for lack of DNA. The CDR3 totals 14 residues.

This chain uses TRBV5-1 with TRBJ1-1. The germline gives CDR1 SGHRS, CDR2 YFSETQ. This CDR3 has 14 residues. CDR3 amino acids: CASTPGQSGTEAFF. Complete variable domain (other parts from reference TRBV5-1 and TRBJ1-1): KAGVTQTPRYLIKTRGQQVTLSCSPISGHRSVSWYQQTPGQGLQFLFEYFSETQRNKGNFPGRFSGRQFSNSRSEMNVSTLELGDSALYLCASTPGQSGTEAFFGQGTRLTVV.

The CDR3 sequence: CASSLAIGVNYNEQFF. The chain employs TRBV5-1 and TRBJ2-1; TCRdb names TRBD1, which stays unverified in the absence of DNA. The CDR3 spans 16 residues. From germline, CDR1 is SGHRS and CDR2 YFSETQ.

The chain joins TRBV19 to TRBJ1-1; the TCRdb call, TRBD1, lacks DNA for checking. Germline-derived CDR1 and CDR2 are LNHDA and SQIVND (reference sequence). The CDR3 length is 15 residues. This chain's CDR3 is CASKTLGRVNTEAFF.

The chain links TRBV19 to TRBJ2-1; TCRdb's D gene call, TRBD2, goes unchecked for lack of DNA. Per germline, CDR1 LNHDA and CDR2 SQIVND (reference sequence). This CDR3 region has 15 residues. The CDR3 reads CASSLGLQIYNEQFF.

The chain links TRBV11-2 to TRBJ2-1; as DNA is missing, the TRBD1 call by TCRdb cannot be tested. The CDR3 contains 15 residues. The germline CDR1 and CDR2 sequences are SGHAT and FQNNGV. This CDR3 reads CASSLGQGTYNEQFF.

This chain uses TRBV7-2 with TRBJ2-5; lacking DNA, the TRBD2 call made by TCRdb goes unchecked. The CDR3 extends over 12 amino acids. Germline loops: CDR1 SGHTA, CDR2 FQGNSA. The CDR3 region is CASSPGGKTQYF.

The rearrangement joins TRBV28 to TRBJ1-2; TCRdb proposes TRBD1, but this gene call is untestable without DNA. The CDR3 contains 14 residues. Per the germline V gene, CDR1 is MDHEN and CDR2 is SYDVKM. The CDR3 protein is CASSPGQGYYGYTF.

The rearrangement links TRBV20-1 to TRBJ2-7; no DNA is available, so the TRBD2 call from TCRdb remains unchecked. The germline V gene encodes CDR1 DFQATT and CDR2 SNEGSKA (reference sequence). There are 15 residues in the CDR3. The CDR3 sequence is CSARVRSGLSYEQYF.

The genes are TRBV20-1 and TRBJ2-3; TCRdb's D gene call, TRBD1, goes unchecked for lack of DNA. The CDR3 covers 15 residues. CDR1 and CDR2 (germline): DFQATT, SNEGSKA (reference sequence). CDR3 residues: CSARGQDTSTDTQYF.

The CDR3 loop reads CSVRGGSSYEQYF. The chain is built from TRBV29-1 and TRBJ2-7; TCRdb lists TRBD2, though no DNA is available to test this call. CDR3 length: 13 amino acids. Germline assignment: CDR1 SQVTM and CDR2 ANQGSEA.

This chain connects TRBV7-3 to TRBJ2-7; the D gene TCRdb calls, TRBD1, cannot be checked with no DNA. The CDR3 is 18 residues long. Per the germline V gene, CDR1 is SGHTA and CDR2 is FQGTGA. The CDR3 protein is CASSSHNPGDSRPYEQYF.